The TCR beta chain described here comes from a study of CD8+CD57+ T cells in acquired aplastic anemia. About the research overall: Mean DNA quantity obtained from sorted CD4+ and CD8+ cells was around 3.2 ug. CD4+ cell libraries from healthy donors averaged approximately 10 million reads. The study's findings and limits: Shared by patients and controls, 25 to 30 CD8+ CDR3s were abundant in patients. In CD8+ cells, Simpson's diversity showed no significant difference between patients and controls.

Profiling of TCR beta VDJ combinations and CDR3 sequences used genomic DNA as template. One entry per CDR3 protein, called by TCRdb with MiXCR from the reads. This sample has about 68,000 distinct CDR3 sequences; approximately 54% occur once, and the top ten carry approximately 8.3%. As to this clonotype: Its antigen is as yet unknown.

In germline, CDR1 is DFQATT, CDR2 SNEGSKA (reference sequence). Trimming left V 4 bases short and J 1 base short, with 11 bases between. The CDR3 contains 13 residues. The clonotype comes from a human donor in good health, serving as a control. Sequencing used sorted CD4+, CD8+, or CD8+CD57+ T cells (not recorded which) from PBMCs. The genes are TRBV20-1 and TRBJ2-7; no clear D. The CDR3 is CSAISRLSYEQYF. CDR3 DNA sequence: TGCAGTGCTATTTCACGGCTATCCTACGAGCAGTACTTC.